The 18 T cell receptor beta chains below were found in one sample sequenced in a study of T cells after yellow fever vaccination. TCRdb passed the 5' RACE reads through MiXCR, listing each CDR3 protein once. Of hundreds of thousands of distinct CDR3 sequences in the sample, more than 9% are singletons; the top ten hold 15%. Sequencing was performed on PBMCs, taken on the day of the yellow fever booster vaccination. The receptors stem from a man aged 30 to 45 who received the YFV17D yellow fever vaccine.

The V gene is TRBV18, the J gene TRBJ2-5, with 10 positions matching TRBD2. This CDR3 is built from 15 residues. J lost 2 bases, V lost 3 bases, and 3 bases had no gene match. In germline, CDR1 is KGHSH, CDR2 LQKENI. This CDR3 reads CASSPGTSVQETQYF. The CDR3, as DNA: TGTGCCAGCTCACCCGGGACTAGCGTACAAGAGACCCAGTACTTC.

A remark on this clonotype: Relative to the germline gene, one junction end is altered; a read error may explain this. V usage is TRBV5-1 and J usage is TRBJ1-1; 7 bases align to TRBD1. The CDR3 covers 14 residues. In germline, CDR1 is SGHRS, CDR2 YFSETQ. CDR3 in DNA: TGCGCCAGCAGCTCCCAACAGGGGTACACTGGAGCTTTCTTT. Its protein is CASSSQQGYTGAFF.

This clonotype showed up many times. This sequence joins TRBV15 and TRBJ2-3, with a weak D call TRBD1 (5 bases). Germline CDR1 LNHNV, CDR2 YYDKDF (reference sequence). V lost 5 bases and J lost 10, with 19 bases in between. This CDR3 is built from 14 residues. The CDR3 spells CATSPGWGQMAQYF. For the CDR3, the DNA is TGTGCCACCAGCCCCGGGTGGGGCCAGATGGCGCAGTATTTT.

This clonotype has ten or more counts. The chain employs TRBV7-3 and TRBJ2-7; 7 nucleotides match TRBD2. The CDR3 consists of 13 residues. Germline V gives CDR1 SGHTA, CDR2 FQGTGA. The junction had 4 bases not matched to a gene; V was cut back by 5 bases and J by 3 bases. The DNA of the CDR3 is TGTGCCAGCAGCCCCGCGGGGGACTACGAGCAGTACTTC. Amino acid sequence: CASSPAGDYEQYF. Full variable domain (remainder filled in from reference TRBV7-3 and TRBJ2-7): GAGVSQTPSNKVTEKGKYVELRCDPISGHTALYWYRQSLGQGPEFLIYFQGTGAADDSGLPNDRFFAVRPEGSVSTLKIQRTERGDSAVYLCASSPAGDYEQYFGPGTRLTVT.

The chain combines TRBV20-1 with TRBJ2-5, with 11 bases that match TRBD2. The CDR3 contains 16 residues. V lost 3 bases and J lost 2; bases outside the gene matches: 8. CDR1 and CDR2 (germline): DFQATT, SNEGSKA (reference sequence). The CDR3 here is CSARPQLAGDQETQYF. The DNA for the CDR3 is TGCAGTGCTAGGCCTCAACTAGCGGGAGATCAAGAGACCCAGTACTTC.

J is TRBJ1-1 and V is TRBV25-1; the D gene is possibly TRBD1 (5 bases). The CDR3 runs to 16 residues. Trimming shortened V by 0 bases and J by 0 bases, and 11 bases separated the two germline ends. Germline V gene lookup returns CDR1 MGHDK and CDR2 SYGVNS. The CDR3 here is CASSEYRGGLNTEAFF. CDR3 nucleotide sequence: TGTGCCAGCAGTGAATATCGCGGGGGGTTGAACACTGAAGCTTTCTTT.

There are a few counts of this clonotype. The gene calls are TRBV6-2 or TRBV6-3 and TRBJ2-4; 12 positions match TRBD2. Trimming took 4 bases from V and 8 from J; bases not matched to a gene: 9. CDR3 size: 16 residues. CDR1 MNHEY and CDR2 SVGEGT come from the germline V gene. The CDR3 here is CASSSRLAGDKDIQYF. The CDR3 DNA sequence: TGTGCCAGCAGTTCAAGACTAGCGGGAGATAAGGACATTCAGTACTTC.

V usage is TRBV11-2 and J usage is TRBJ2-1; TRBD2 matches 8 bases. CDR1 and CDR2 from the germline V gene are SGHAT and FQNNGV. V dropped 6 bases and J dropped 1; count of bases not matched to a gene: 5. This CDR3 is 15 amino acids long. In nucleotides, the CDR3 is TGTGCCAGCAGACCGAGCGGGGGATCCTACAATGAGCAGTTCTTC. Protein: CASRPSGGSYNEQFF.

The V gene is TRBV29-1, the J gene TRBJ2-5; D is undetermined. With 3 bases removed from V and 5 bases from J, the gap between germline ends came to 13 bases. This CDR3 region has 13 residues. Germline lookup yields CDR1 SQVTM and CDR2 ANQGSEA. The CDR3, as DNA: TGCAGCGTTGAGACCTGGACGGGCGAGACCCAGTACTTC. As protein: CSVETWTGETQYF.

CDR3 DNA sequence: TGTGCCAGCAGTTTTCAGAGTGGAGGCACTGAAGCTTTCTTT. It is translated as CASSFQSGGTEAFF. The V gene is TRBV6-5, the J gene TRBJ1-1; no definite D call. The V end lost 4 bases, the J end lost 4 bases, and 13 bases lay between the germline ends. This CDR3 comprises 14 residues. The germline CDR1 and CDR2 sequences are MNHEY and SVGAGI.

There are a few counts of this clonotype. The chain links TRBV4-3 to TRBJ2-1; 10 nucleotides align to TRBD2. Trimming removed 0 bases from V and 7 bases from J; junction bases left unmatched: 6. This CDR3 region has 16 residues. Germline V gene lookup returns CDR1 LGHNA and CDR2 YSLEER. The CDR3 coding sequence is TGCGCCAGCAGCCAAGATGGTAGCGGGAGGAGGAATGAGCAGTTCTTC. Encoded protein: CASSQDGSGRRNEQFF.

J is TRBJ1-2 and V is TRBV7-9, with 7 positions matching TRBD1. The junction had 11 bases not matched to a gene; V was cut back by 5 bases and J by 8 bases. CDR3 length: 14 residues. Germline CDR1 is SEHNR and CDR2 is FQNEAQ (reference sequence). The CDR3 region has the DNA TGTGCCAGCAGCGAGGGACAGCGATATTGGGGCTACACCTTC. Translating it yields CASSEGQRYWGYTF.

This clonotype turned up a few times. This rearrangement joins TRBV5-1 to TRBJ2-1, with D possibly being TRBD1 (6 bases). There are 14 residues in the CDR3. Germline V CDR1 and CDR2: SGHRS, YFSETQ. V gave up 1 base and J gave up 6 bases, with 11 bases separating them. This CDR3 reads CASSLPSRGNEQFF. The CDR3 DNA reads as TGCGCCAGCAGCTTGCCCTCCAGGGGCAATGAGCAGTTCTTC.

The chain joins TRBV7-2 to TRBJ2-5; the match to TRBD1 covers 12 bases. From germline, CDR1 is SGHTA and CDR2 FQGNSA. The CDR3 length is 16 residues. V lost 6 bases to trimming and J lost 4 bases; unmatched junction nucleotides: 9. Here the CDR3 DNA reads TGTGCCAGCAGGTCCGGGACAGGGGGCGGTGGAGAGACCCAGTACTTC. Translating gives CASRSGTGGGGETQYF. Using reference TRBV7-2 and TRBJ2-5 for the parts outside the CDR3, the full variable domain is GAGVSQSPSNKVTEKGKDVELRCDPISGHTALYWYRQSLGQGLEFLIYFQGNSAPDKSGLPSDRFSAERTGGSVSTLTIQRTQQEDSAVYLCASRSGTGGGGETQYFGPGTRLLVL.

This clonotype was counted only a few times. The chain carries TRBV5-8 and TRBJ2-1; 10 bases line up with TRBD2. V dropped 0 bases and J dropped 6; count of bases not matched to a gene: 6. Germline V gene sequence: CDR1 SGHTS, CDR2 YDEGEE. This CDR3 has 16 residues. The DNA for the CDR3 is TGTGCCAGCAGCTTGGCTAGGTCTAGCGGGAGCAATGAGCAGTTCTTC. It specifies CASSLARSSGSNEQFF.

The rearrangement links TRBV4-1 to TRBJ2-3; 7 bases agree with TRBD2. V shed 3 bases, J shed 4 bases, and the junction held 4 bases outside the gene matches. CDR3 size: 14 residues. The germline CDR1 and CDR2 sequences are MGHRA and YSYEKL. Here the CDR3 DNA reads TGCGCCAGCAGCCAGGGCGGGAGCCCAGATACGCAGTATTTT. Its translation is CASSQGGSPDTQYF.

In its sample, this clonotype was seen a few times. This chain links TRBV11-2 with TRBJ2-1; D remains unclear. The V end was cut by 5 bases, the J end by 9 bases, with 11 bases between. Germline values: CDR1 SGHAT, CDR2 FQNNGV. This CDR3 contains 12 residues. The CDR3 reads CASSPPWGEQFF. For the CDR3, the DNA is TGTGCCAGCAGCCCCCCCTGGGGTGAGCAGTTCTTC. Full variable domain (rest looked up from reference TRBV11-2 and TRBJ2-1): EAGVAQSPRYKIIEKRQSVAFWCNPISGHATLYWYQQILGQGPKLLIQFQNNGVVDDSQLPKDRFSAERLKGVDSTLKIQPAKLEDSAVYLCASSPPWGEQFFGPGTRLTVL.

This clonotype was counted ten times or more. The chain uses TRBV24-1 and TRBJ2-2, with a possible D match to TRBD2 (5 bases). Germline values: CDR1 KGHDR, CDR2 SFDVKD. CDR3 length: 15 residues. V was clipped by 7 bases and J by 4 bases, with 15 bases between them. The CDR3 loop is CATSLDSWGTGELFF. In DNA form, the CDR3 reads TGTGCCACCAGCCTGGACTCCTGGGGCACCGGGGAGCTGTTTTTT.